Below, one TCR beta chain is given with its context. Generated by immunoSEQ multiplex PCR, the TCRdb table keeps only in-frame clones and is missing some. The repertoire includes 99,000 or so clones, roughly 80% of them detected once, and 15% sits in the top ten. The data were taken from a study of blood T cell repertoires in COVID-19. Study summary: Collection of acute and convalescent COVID-19 samples took place in the United States, Italy and Spain. T cells, B-cell-depleted T cells, or PBMCs provided the cDNA or gDNA that served as material.

Germline CDR1 and CDR2: SGHVS and FQNEAQ. This CDR3 comprises 13 residues. The V and J ends lost 5 bases and 6 bases respectively, with 11 bases between them. This sequence was found in an elderly woman with acute or convalescent COVID-19. The sequenced sample consisted of peripheral blood. This sequence joins TRBV7-8 and TRBJ2-1; tentative D call: TRBD2 (5 bases). CDR3 loop: CASSRPGSNEQFF. The DNA for the CDR3 is TGTGCCAGCAGCCGACCGGGATCCAATGAGCAGTTCTTC.